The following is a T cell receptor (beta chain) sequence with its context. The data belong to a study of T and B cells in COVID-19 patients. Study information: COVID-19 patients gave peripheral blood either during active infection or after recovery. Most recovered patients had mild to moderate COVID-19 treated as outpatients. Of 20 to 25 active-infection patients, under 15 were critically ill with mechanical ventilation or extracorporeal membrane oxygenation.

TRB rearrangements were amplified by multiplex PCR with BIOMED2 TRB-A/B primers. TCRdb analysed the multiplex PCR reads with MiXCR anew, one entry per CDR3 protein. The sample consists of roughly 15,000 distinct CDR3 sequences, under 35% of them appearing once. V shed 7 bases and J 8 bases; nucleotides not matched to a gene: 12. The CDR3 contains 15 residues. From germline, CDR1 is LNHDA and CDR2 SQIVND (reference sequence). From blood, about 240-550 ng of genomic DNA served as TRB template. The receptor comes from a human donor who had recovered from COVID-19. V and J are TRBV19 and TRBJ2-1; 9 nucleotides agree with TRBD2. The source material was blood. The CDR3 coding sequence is TGTGCCAGTACCCCACTAGCGGGCGTGGGGGATGAGCAGTTCTTC. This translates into CASTPLAGVGDEQFF.